Listed below are T cell receptor beta chains from one sample, sequenced in a study of T cells expressing NK-cell markers. No DNA is given; TCRdb re-called the 5' RACE reads and lists each CDR3 protein once. This sample lists about 430,000 distinct CDR3 sequences; its ten largest clones have over 1.1%. Source material: blood T cells: a sorted CD56 or NKG2C T cell subset, CD4+ or CD8+ T cells, or bulk PBMC T cells (not recorded which). The receptor set was obtained from a woman aged 45-59 years in good health. Both conserved end residues are part of each CDR3.

v_call	j_call	cdr3_aa
TRBV10-3	TRBJ2-1	CAISSFDRNSYNEQFF
TRBV27	TRBJ2-1	CASRTGIEQFF
TRBV20-1	TRBJ2-3	CSATRSGGATDTQYF
TRBV20-1	TRBJ2-1	CSGRREYNEQFF
TRBV5-1	TRBJ1-3	CASRADLGNTIYF
TRBV30	TRBJ1-1	CAWDTGVNTEAFF
TRBV7-9	TRBJ2-3	CASSLRETSTDTQYF
TRBV5-6	TRBJ2-3	CASSLAGGSGADTQYF
TRBV3-1	TRBJ2-6	CASSQRQGWANVLTF
TRBV5-1	TRBJ2-2	CASSLFLSNTGELFF
TRBV20-1	TRBJ1-1	CSASEGRKLQAFF
TRBV20-1	TRBJ1-2	CSLDGRDGYTF
TRBV4-1	TRBJ2-6	CASRVYSGANVLTF
TRBV20-1	TRBJ2-1	CSAAGLAGLGSYNEQFF
TRBV29-1	TRBJ2-1	CSVSLAGEGSVYEQFF
TRBV14	TRBJ2-1	CASSHPSLAGARNEQFF
TRBV20-1	TRBJ2-7	CSARDRGQGPYEQYF
TRBV20-1	TRBJ1-4	CSAKSPNEKLFF
TRBV5-1	TRBJ2-5	CASSLGLGQETQYF
TRBV6-5	TRBJ2-1	CASSSGTGGPREFF
TRBV11-2	TRBJ2-5	CASSLVVIPDTWETQYF
TRBV7-9	TRBJ1-5	CASSLVQYNQPQHF
TRBV5-6	TRBJ2-1	CASSSRGTALRYNEQFF
TRBV29-1	TRBJ2-1	CSASTGTGKNEQFF
TRBV4-1	TRBJ2-7	CASSSSKGTGRRGEQYF
TRBV5-1	TRBJ2-5	CASSLHMDRGQETQYF
TRBV12-3/TRBV12-4	TRBJ2-1	CASSLWAGTSNEQFF
TRBV11-3	TRBJ1-1	CASSRIQGTEAFF